This is a list of T cell receptor beta chains from one sample in a study of OX40 agonist ivuxolimab in advanced cancers. Profiling relied on immunoSEQ multiplex PCR, and the TCRdb table lists in-frame clones only, not all of them. The table lists 80,000 to 100,000 clones, approximately 94% of them singletons. The sequencing here drew on CD4+ or CD8+ T cells sorted from blood, taken in a trial of the OX40 agonist ivuxolimab. These receptors were taken from an adult with an advanced solid tumor such as melanoma, head and neck, liver or kidney cancer. CDR3s include the opening cysteine and the closing phenylalanine or tryptophan. The D gene is left open where the match is weak. Some rows have no size entry. The others give once, few or many, or a class for an expanded clone.

NA | TRBJ1-1 | NA | TRBV28 | CASSPSGWNTEAFF | TGTGCCAGCAGTCCCTCCGGGTGGAACACTGAAGCTTTCTTT
TRBD1 | TRBJ1-2 | NA | TRBV7-9 | CASSPTGAKGYTF | TGTGCCAGCAGCCCTACAGGGGCAAAAGGCTACACCTTC
NA | TRBJ1-1 | NA | TRBV6-1 | CASSLDLGRSAEAFF | TGTGCCAGCAGCCTAGACCTGGGCCGTAGCGCTGAAGCTTTCTTT
NA | TRBJ2-7 | NA | TRBV30 | CAWSVAGPRTRYEQYF | TGTGCCTGGAGTGTTGCAGGGCCGCGGACCCGCTACGAGCAGTACTTC
NA | TRBJ2-3 | NA | TRBV28 | CASSFGDTSTDTQYF | TGTGCCAGCAGTTTCGGGGACACCAGCACAGATACGCAGTATTTT
NA | TRBJ2-1 | NA | TRBV27 | CASSLGSSPEFF | TGTGCCAGCAGTTTAGGGTCTTCTCCGGAGTTCTTC
NA | TRBJ2-7 | NA | TRBV10-1 | CASQAESSYEQYF | TGCGCCAGCCAGGCAGAAAGCTCCTACGAGCAGTACTTC
NA | TRBJ1-6 | NA | TRBV27 | CASSFGHNSPLHF | TGTGCCAGCAGTTTTGGGCATAATTCACCCCTCCACTTT
NA | TRBJ1-2 | NA | TRBV28 | CASSLVGTSYTF | TGTGCCAGCAGTTTAGTAGGGACGAGCTACACCTTC
TRBD2 | TRBJ2-5 | NA | TRBV27 | CASSLHAGGGETQYF | TGTGCCAGCAGTTTACACGCGGGAGGCGGTGAGACCCAGTACTTC
TRBD2 | TRBJ2-5 | NA | TRBV4-2 | CASSQDQWALSGSGETQYF | TGTGCCAGCAGCCAAGATCAATGGGCTCTAAGCGGGAGTGGTGAGACCCAGTACTTC
NA | TRBJ1-1 | NA | TRBV10-2 | CASSPDSLRAFF | TGCGCCAGCAGCCCGGACAGCCTGAGAGCTTTCTTT
TRBD2 | TRBJ2-3 | NA | TRBV5-6 | CASSLVAGNTDTQYF | TGTGCCAGCAGCTTGGTAGCGGGGAACACAGATACGCAGTATTTT
TRBD1 | TRBJ1-1 | NA | TRBV6-5 | CASSSPWTGLNEAFF | TGTGCCAGCAGTTCACCTTGGACAGGCTTGAATGAAGCTTTCTTT
TRBD1 | TRBJ2-5 | NA | TRBV19 | CASSEASGGLETQYF | TGTGCCAGTAGCGAAGCTTCAGGGGGTCTAGAGACCCAGTACTTC
NA | TRBJ2-3 | NA | TRBV28 | CASSLGTDTQYF | TGTGCCAGCAGTTTGGGTACAGATACGCAGTATTTT
TRBD2 | TRBJ2-1 | NA | TRBV6-5 | CASTRTSSSYNEQFF | TGTGCCAGCACGAGGACTAGCTCCTCCTACAATGAGCAGTTCTTC
NA | TRBJ2-6 | NA | TRBV25-1 | CASSDSLWPWAGANVLTF | TGTGCCAGCAGTGACTCCCTTTGGCCCTGGGCTGGGGCCAACGTCCTGACTTTC
NA | TRBJ1-3 | NA | TRBV4-1 | CASSPDRGIGNTIYF | TGCGCCAGCAGCCCCGATAGGGGTATTGGAAACACCATATATTTT
TRBD2 | TRBJ2-7 | NA | TRBV5-1 | CASSLAASGTPYEQYF | TGCGCCAGCAGCTTGGCCGCTAGCGGGACTCCCTACGAGCAGTACTTC
NA | TRBJ1-1 | NA | TRBV2 | CASSAGRGTEAFF | TGTGCCAGCAGTGCAGGGCGAGGGACTGAAGCTTTCTTT
NA | TRBJ2-7 | NA | TRBV15 | CATSPGHRYEQYF | TGTGCCACCAGCCCGGGACACCGCTACGAGCAGTACTTC
NA | TRBJ1-5 | NA | TRBV5-8 | CASSLGNQPQHF | TGTGCCAGCAGCTTGGGTAATCAGCCCCAGCATTTT
TRBD1 | TRBJ1-1 | NA | TRBV6-1 | CASSGWGQVLNTEAFF | TGTGCCAGCAGTGGCTGGGGACAGGTCCTGAACACTGAAGCTTTCTTT
NA | TRBJ1-2 | NA | TRBV7-2 | CASSSAPGPRYGYTF | TGTGCCAGCAGCTCGGCCCCGGGCCCGCGCTATGGCTACACCTTC
NA | TRBJ1-2 | NA | TRBV5-1 | CASSVTGYGYTF | TGCGCCAGCAGCGTGACAGGCTATGGCTACACCTTC
NA | TRBJ1-3 | NA | TRBV7-6 | CASSPIPGGANTIYF | TGTGCCAGCAGCCCCATTCCGGGGGGCGCAAACACCATATATTTT
TRBD1 | TRBJ2-5 | NA | TRBV13 | CASSKGQGAGETQYF | TGTGCCAGCAGCAAGGGACAGGGGGCAGGGGAGACCCAGTACTTC
NA | TRBJ2-7 | NA | TRBV14 | CASSQGRSYEQYF | TGTGCCAGCAGCCAGGGACGCTCCTACGAGCAGTACTTC
NA | TRBJ1-1 | NA | TRBV11-2 | CASSLGGWNTEAFF | TGTGCCAGCAGCTTAGGTGGCTGGAACACTGAAGCTTTCTTT
NA | TRBJ1-2 | once | TRBV23-1 | CASSQGGGGQLLYGYTF | TGCGCCAGCAGTCAAGGGGGGGGAGGACAGCTCCTCTATGGCTACACCTTC
TRBD1 | TRBJ2-5 | few | TRBV28 | CASSTRQGTVETQYF | TGTGCCAGCAGTACACGACAGGGAACTGTAGAGACCCAGTACTTC
NA | TRBJ1-1 | NA | TRBV6-5 | CASSPSHGANTEAFF | TGTGCCAGCAGCCCGAGTCACGGGGCGAACACTGAAGCTTTCTTT
NA | TRBJ2-7 | NA | TRBV4-1 | CASSSRTGTNEQYF | TGCGCCAGCAGCTCACGTACAGGGACTAACGAGCAGTACTTC
TRBD1 | TRBJ1-2 | NA | TRBV4-1 | CASSQGQGALPDYGYTF | TGCGCCAGCAGCCAAGGGCAGGGGGCGCTCCCTGACTATGGCTACACCTTC
TRBD1 | TRBJ1-2 | NA | TRBV2 | CASSKDRGRGYGYTF | TGTGCCAGCAGCAAGGACAGGGGAAGGGGCTATGGCTACACCTTC
NA | TRBJ2-3 | once | TRBV10-3 | CAISELQGDTQYF | TGTGCCATCAGTGAACTCCAGGGGGATACGCAGTATTTT
NA | TRBJ2-7 | NA | TRBV27 | CASGLGLEQYF | TGTGCCAGCGGCCTCGGGTTGGAGCAGTACTTC
NA | TRBJ2-7 | NA | TRBV25-1 | CASSPGPLPYEQYF | TGTGCCAGCAGTCCCGGTCCGCTCCCCTACGAGCAGTACTTC
NA | TRBJ1-6 | NA | TRBV11-3 | CASSLSFDPSSPLHF | TGTGCCAGCAGCTTATCCTTTGACCCGTCTTCACCCCTCCACTTT
TRBD2 | TRBJ2-5 | NA | TRBV28 | CASSALLAGRETQYF | TGTGCCAGCAGTGCCCTACTAGCGGGGCGGGAGACCCAGTACTTC
NA | TRBJ1-4 | NA | TRBV15 | CATSRIQGTNEKLFF | TGTGCCACCAGCAGGATACAAGGGACTAATGAAAAACTGTTTTTT
TRBD1 | TRBJ1-2 | once | TRBV11-2 | CASSLGQGAHYGYTF | TGTGCCAGCAGCTTAGGACAGGGGGCTCACTATGGCTACACCTTC
TRBD2 | TRBJ2-1 | NA | TRBV7-6 | CASSLGLGTSGLEQFF | TGTGCCAGCAGCTTAGGTCTGGGGACTAGCGGGTTGGAGCAGTTCTTC
NA | TRBJ2-6 | once | TRBV13 | CASSLGVSGANVLTF | TGTGCCAGCAGCTTAGGGGTGTCTGGGGCCAACGTCCTGACTTTC
TRBD1 | TRBJ2-7 | NA | TRBV19 | CASSIGTGDYEQYF | TGTGCCAGTAGTATAGGGACAGGGGACTACGAGCAGTACTTC
NA | TRBJ1-2 | NA | TRBV6-6 | CASSYSIGTPRYTF | TGTGCCAGCAGTTACTCGATCGGGACTCCTCGCTACACCTTC
TRBD1 | TRBJ1-4 | NA | TRBV11-2 | CASSPNRGLGEKLFF | TGTGCCAGCAGCCCAAACAGGGGGCTGGGTGAAAAACTGTTTTTT
NA | TRBJ1-2 | NA | TRBV2 | CASSEGGGGYGYTF | TGTGCCAGCAGTGAAGGGGGGGGCGGCTATGGCTACACCTTC
NA | TRBJ1-1 | NA | TRBV5-1 | CASSASGGRNTEAFF | TGCGCCAGCAGCGCGAGTGGGGGGCGGAACACTGAAGCTTTCTTT
NA | TRBJ2-7 | NA | TRBV18 | CASSPDSYEQYF | TGTGCCAGCTCACCCGACAGCTACGAGCAGTACTTC
NA | TRBJ2-5 | NA | TRBV4-1 | CASSQDSGPGETQYF | TGCGCCAGCAGCCAAGATTCGGGGCCGGGGGAGACCCAGTACTTC
NA | TRBJ1-1 | NA | TRBV6-5 | CASSVQLTHAEAFF | TGTGCCAGCAGTGTACAACTTACCCACGCTGAAGCTTTCTTT
NA | TRBJ1-1 | NA | TRBV14 | CASSQSLGTEAFF | TGTGCCAGCAGCCAATCGCTGGGGACTGAAGCTTTCTTT
NA | TRBJ2-7 | NA | TRBV7-7 | CASSPSPGSSYEQYF | TGTGCCAGCAGCCCCAGTCCCGGGAGCTCCTACGAGCAGTACTTC
TRBD1 | TRBJ1-1 | NA | TRBV27 | CASLGQGGNTEAFF | TGTGCCAGCTTAGGACAGGGGGGAAACACTGAAGCTTTCTTT
NA | TRBJ2-3 | NA | TRBV5-1 | CASRAPAVGRTDTQYF | TGCGCCAGCAGGGCGCCGGCCGTCGGGAGAACAGATACGCAGTATTTT
NA | TRBJ2-2 | NA | TRBV4-3 | CASSQGGELFF | TGCGCCAGCAGCCAAGGCGGGGAGCTGTTTTTT
TRBD1 | TRBJ2-7 | NA | TRBV5-1 | CASSFGTGNYEQYF | TGCGCCAGCAGCTTTGGGACAGGGAACTACGAGCAGTACTTC